This TCR beta chain was documented in a study of tumor and adjacent non-tumor tissue in lung cancer. The study's findings and limits: Shorter survival was associated with higher TCR diversity in tumors.

This sample's RNA came from whole unsorted tissue. A note on this clonotype: Its target is not known. At one boundary the junction diverges from the germline segment, which might be a read error.

The library came from three nested PCR rounds adapted from ARM-PCR protocols. TCRdb re-called the multiplex PCR reads through MiXCR, storing one row per CDR3 protein. Among about 70,000 distinct CDR3 sequences listed, less than 80% were seen once. The CDR3 totals 13 residues. CDR1 is MNHEY, CDR2 SVGAGI, per germline. This rearrangement joins TRBV6-5 to TRBJ1-1; possible D gene TRBD1, 5 bases. Material: lung tumor tissue. This sequence was found in a man aged 60 to 69 with non-small cell lung cancer. Here the CDR3 reads CTSSYFRDTEAFF. The CDR3 DNA is TGTACCAGCAGTTACTTCAGGGACACTGAAGCTTTCTTT.